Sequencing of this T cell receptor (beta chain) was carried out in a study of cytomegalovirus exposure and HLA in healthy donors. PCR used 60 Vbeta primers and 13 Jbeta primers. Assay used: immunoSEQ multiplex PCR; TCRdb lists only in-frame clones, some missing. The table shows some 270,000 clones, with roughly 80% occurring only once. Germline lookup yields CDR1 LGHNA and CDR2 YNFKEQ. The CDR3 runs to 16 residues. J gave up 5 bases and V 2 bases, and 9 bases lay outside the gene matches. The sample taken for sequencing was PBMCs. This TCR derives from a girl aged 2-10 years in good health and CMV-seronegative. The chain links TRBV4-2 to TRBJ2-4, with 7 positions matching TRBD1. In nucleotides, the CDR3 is TGTGCCAGCAGCCAACGAGGGGGCGCAGGCGAAAACATTCAGTACTTC. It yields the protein CASSQRGGAGENIQYF.